This TCR beta chain was sequenced for a study of PD-1 blockade in classical Hodgkin lymphoma (dated by TCRdb to 2020 to 2021). At the level of the whole study: Nivolumab dosing was 3 mg/kg intravenously every 2 weeks, continuing until either disease progression or unacceptable toxicity. The study used CyTOF and TCR beta sequencing to define a peripheral blood immune signature of response to PD-1 blockade in classical Hodgkin lymphoma.

In regard to this clone: No antigen is known for it. No base qualities exist here, and no much larger clone lies one base off it.

The Qiagen DNeasy kit was used to extract genomic DNA both from unsorted PBMCs and from the negatively selected CD4+ and CD8+ fractions. Amplification of TCR beta CDR3 regions was done by immunoSEQ multiplex PCR with primers that anneal to V and J segments. A synthetic immune receptor repertoire was used to minimize amplification bias, and any remaining bias was removed computationally after sequencing. In the authors' own workflow: Repertoire diversity was quantified as the Shannon entropy index using custom Python scripts. Unsorted, CD4+ and CD8+ repertoires were analyzed separately, except for combined analyses in which CD4+ and CD8+ sequences were merged in silico. A clone counted as expanded when the clone's frequency after treatment rose at least 2-fold relative to C1D1, and clones undetected at baseline were given a pseudocount of 0.5. Clones with 0 or 1 copy at C1D1 were defined as singleton clones, while clones with 2 or more copies were defined as non-singleton clones. By matching protein sequences in sorted samples from the same patient, clones expanded in unsorted samples were annotated as CD4+, CD8+ or unknown. Wilcoxon tests on paired samples were used to test diversity changes from C1D1 to C4D1. What TCRdb holds here is the immuneACCESS table cut down to in-frame rearrangements. Part of the clones is not present; checked against another copy, under half of the missing clones reflect an unresolved V gene, and the others are unexplained. V and J calls and clone size are given by that table; D and trimming were obtained from the DNA. A total of around 50,000 clones appear in this sample, about 75% of them only once. The ten largest account for less than 15% of the sample.

Taken with the paper, the label for time point translates to: cycle 4 day 1 (C4D1), after more than five weeks of nivolumab. Every trial patient had relapsed following autologous stem cell transplantation, and prior brentuximab vedotin exposure was what differed among cohorts A, B and C. A total of 50 to 70 patients with relapsed/refractory classical Hodgkin lymphoma made up the trial cohort, and each patient's best overall response was complete response, partial response or progressive disease. Single-agent nivolumab was administered to trial patients in the multi-cohort phase II CheckMate 205 trial. An independent review committee assessed best overall response using the 2007 International Working Group response criteria. PBMCs from the trial were collected at three points: immediately before nivolumab initiation (C1D1), and during therapy at cycle 2 day 1 and cycle 4 day 1. Peripheral blood was collected in 8 mL Vacutainer Cell Preparation Tubes, from which PBMCs were isolated by centrifugation and then cryopreserved.

Study-level results and caveats: Baseline TCR diversity was reported as lower in newly diagnosed patients than in healthy donors, and lower still in relapsed/refractory patients. Lower diversity was observed in patients in whom nivolumab was started less than 1 year after ASCT, and these patients were excluded from later analyses so that confounding by immune reconstitution would be avoided. Only a single clinical trial cohort was studied, and what caused the repertoire differences, possibly disease activity or prior therapy, remained undefined. Baseline diversity similar to that of newly diagnosed patients was observed in trial patients achieving complete response, whereas significantly lower diversity was observed in partial responders and progressors. A significant rise by C4D1 was seen in CD4+ but not CD8+ TCR diversity (p=0.0027 vs p=0.16), with the rise being most apparent in complete responders (p=0.02).

The CDR1 and CDR2 encoded by the germline V gene are MDHEN and SYDVKM. Trimming leaves V shorter by 7 bases and J shorter by 4 bases, with the junction holding 8 bases beyond the gene matches. From the cysteine through the phenylalanine, the CDR3 covers 15 amino acids. Only the CDR3 portion is preserved as DNA: 45 bases, with reading frame beginning at the first base. This sequence originates from a human donor with classical Hodgkin lymphoma. This receptor chain uses TRBV28 and TRBJ2-1, with 9 bases matching TRBD1. Here the sequenced sample was peripheral blood mononuclear cells (PBMCs), taken before the fourth cycle of nivolumab. The CDR3: CASTTPGQGYNEQFF. The DNA reads TGTGCCAGCACTACCCCGGGACAGGGTTACAATGAGCAGTTCTTC.